The sequence of this TCR beta chain was determined in a study of blood T cell repertoires in COVID-19. This CDR3 contains 12 residues. Per germline, CDR1 LNHDA and CDR2 SQIVND (reference sequence). Trimming pared 3 bases from V and 7 bases from J, leaving 9 bases between. Here immunoSEQ multiplex PCR was the method, and the copy in TCRdb shows in-frame clones only, minus some. The repertoire holds around 240,000 clones, with about 90% as singletons. Everyone who took part was roughly 18 to 89 years old, and they came from 24 US areas. Clinical history as reported by participants underpinned cohort assignment.

J is TRBJ1-2 and V is TRBV19; D unclear. This TCR came from a human donor in a cohort exposed to, infected with or recovered from COVID-19 (not recorded which). The donor label of this sample is uncertain. Material: PBMCs or T cells enriched from blood (not recorded which). The CDR3 spells CASSMASSGYTF. CDR3 sequence (DNA): TGTGCCAGTAGTATGGCTTCATCTGGCTACACCTTC.